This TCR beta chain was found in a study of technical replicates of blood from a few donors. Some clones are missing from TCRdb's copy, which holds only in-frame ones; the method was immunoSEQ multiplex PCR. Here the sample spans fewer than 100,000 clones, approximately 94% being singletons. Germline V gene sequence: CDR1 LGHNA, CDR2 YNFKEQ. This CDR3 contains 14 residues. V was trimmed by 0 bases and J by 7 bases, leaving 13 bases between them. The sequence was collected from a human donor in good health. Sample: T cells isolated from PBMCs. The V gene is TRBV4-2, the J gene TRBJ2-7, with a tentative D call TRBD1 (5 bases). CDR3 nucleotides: TGTGCCAGCAGCCAAGAGGTGAAGGGGCGGGAGCAGTACTTC. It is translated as CASSQEVKGREQYF.